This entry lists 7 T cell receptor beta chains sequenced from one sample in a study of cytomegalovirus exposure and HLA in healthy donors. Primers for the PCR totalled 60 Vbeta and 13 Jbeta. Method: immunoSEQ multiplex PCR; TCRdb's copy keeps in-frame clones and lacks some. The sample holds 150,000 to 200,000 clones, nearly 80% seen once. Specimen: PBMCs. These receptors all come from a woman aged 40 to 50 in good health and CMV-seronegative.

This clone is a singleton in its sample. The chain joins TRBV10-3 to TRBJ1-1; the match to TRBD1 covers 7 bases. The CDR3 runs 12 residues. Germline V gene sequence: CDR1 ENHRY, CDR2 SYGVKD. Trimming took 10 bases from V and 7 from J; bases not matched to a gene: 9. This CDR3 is CASRDSKSEAFF. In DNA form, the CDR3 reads TGTGCCAGTAGGGACAGCAAAAGTGAAGCTTTCTTT.

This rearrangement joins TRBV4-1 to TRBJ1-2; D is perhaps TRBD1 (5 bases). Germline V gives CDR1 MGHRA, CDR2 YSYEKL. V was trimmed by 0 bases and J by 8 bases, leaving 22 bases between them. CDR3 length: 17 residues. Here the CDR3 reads CASSQDQRGGGVYGYTF. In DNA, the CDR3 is TGCGCCAGCAGCCAAGATCAGAGGGGTGGAGGGGTCTACGGCTACACCTTC.

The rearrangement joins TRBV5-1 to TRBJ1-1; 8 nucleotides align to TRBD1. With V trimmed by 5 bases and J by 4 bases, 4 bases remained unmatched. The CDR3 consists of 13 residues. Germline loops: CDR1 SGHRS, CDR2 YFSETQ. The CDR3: CASRGQGPTEAFF. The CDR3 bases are TGCGCCAGCAGAGGACAGGGCCCCACTGAAGCTTTCTTT. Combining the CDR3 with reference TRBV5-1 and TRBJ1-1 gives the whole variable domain KAGVTQTPRYLIKTRGQQVTLSCSPISGHRSVSWYQQTPGQGLQFLFEYFSETQRNKGNFPGRFSGRQFSNSRSEMNVSTLELGDSALYLCASRGQGPTEAFFGQGTRLTVV.

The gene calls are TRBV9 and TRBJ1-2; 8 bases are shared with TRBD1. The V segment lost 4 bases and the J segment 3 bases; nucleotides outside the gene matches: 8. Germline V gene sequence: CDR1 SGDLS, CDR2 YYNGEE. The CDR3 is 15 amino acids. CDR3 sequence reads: CASSPRGQDDYGYTF. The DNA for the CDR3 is TGTGCCAGCAGCCCCCGGGGACAGGACGACTATGGCTACACCTTC.

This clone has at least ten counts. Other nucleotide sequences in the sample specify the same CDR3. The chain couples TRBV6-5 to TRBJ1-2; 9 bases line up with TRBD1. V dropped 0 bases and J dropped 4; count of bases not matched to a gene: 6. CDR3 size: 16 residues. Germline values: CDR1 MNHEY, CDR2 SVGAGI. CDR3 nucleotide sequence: TGTGCCAGCAGTTACTCAAGAACAGGGGGCGGCTATGGCTACACCTTC. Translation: CASSYSRTGGGYGYTF.

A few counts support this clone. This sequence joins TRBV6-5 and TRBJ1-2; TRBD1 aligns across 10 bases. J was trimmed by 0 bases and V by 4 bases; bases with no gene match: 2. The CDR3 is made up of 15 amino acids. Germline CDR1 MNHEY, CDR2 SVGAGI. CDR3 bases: TGTGCCAGCAGTTCAGGGACAGGGGCTAACTATGGCTACACCTTC. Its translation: CASSSGTGANYGYTF.

The CDR3 reads CASSFNRGGGYTF. The CDR3 DNA sequence: TGTGCCAGCAGCTTCAACAGGGGTGGCGGCTACACCTTC. The chain joins TRBV2 to TRBJ1-2; 7 nucleotides line up with TRBD1. In germline, CDR1 is SNHLY, CDR2 FYNNEI. V was pared by 6 bases and J by 8 bases, with 9 bases of the junction left unmatched. CDR3 length equals 13 residues.